These 8 T cell receptor beta chains share one sample of origin, sequenced in a study of memory CD4+ T cells and cytomegalovirus serostatus. TCRdb's copy holds only in-frame clones and misses some; the assay was immunoSEQ multiplex PCR. Among 70,000 to 90,000 clones listed, roughly three quarters were seen once. The sort gate was single viable CD3+CD4+CD8-CD45RO+ cells for memory CD4+ T cells. Specimen: memory CD4+ T cells from blood. These receptors were taken from an adult in good health and CMV-seropositive.

The chain has TRBV5-1 and TRBJ1-6, with D maybe TRBD1 (5 bases). The CDR3 covers 15 residues. From germline, CDR1 is SGHRS and CDR2 YFSETQ. V lost 4 bases and J lost 9, with 17 bases in between. For the CDR3, the DNA is TGCGCCAGCAGCCCGATGACCGGGAGGGGTTCACCCCTCCACTTT. Translating gives CASSPMTGRGSPLHF.

In nucleotides, the CDR3 is TGCGCCAGCAGCTTGTTGGGGACGGTCCAAGAGACCCAGTACTTC. Its translation is CASSLLGTVQETQYF. This chain connects TRBV5-1 to TRBJ2-5; perhaps D is TRBD1 or TRBD2 (5 bases each). This CDR3 comprises 15 residues. V was trimmed by 1 base and J by 1 base, leaving 11 bases between them. Germline CDR1 and CDR2: SGHRS and YFSETQ.

This rearrangement joins TRBV5-5 to TRBJ2-5; D gene ambiguous. CDR3 length: 14 amino acids. Trimming took off 0 bases at V and 2 bases at J, with 8 bases between the two ends. Germline values: CDR1 SGHKS, CDR2 YYEKEE (reference sequence). The CDR3 DNA sequence: TGTGCCAGCAGCTTGGTGGGCGGACAAGAGACCCAGTACTTC. Protein: CASSLVGGQETQYF.

This clone has more than one count but fewer than ten. The J gene is TRBJ1-2, the V gene TRBV5-4, with TRBD1 matching over 7 bases. The CDR3 spans 16 residues. The germline V gene encodes CDR1 SGHNT and CDR2 YYREEE (reference sequence). Unmatched junction bases numbered 9, after V lost 0 bases and J lost 4 bases. The CDR3 DNA is TGTGCCAGCAGCTTGGGGGGGATGGGACAGATCTATGGCTACACCTTC. Encoded protein: CASSLGGMGQIYGYTF.

V usage is TRBV6-1 and J usage is TRBJ2-7, with a possible D match to TRBD2 (6 bases). V shed 9 bases and J shed 6 bases, with 9 bases lying between them. This CDR3 spans 10 amino acids. Germline V gives CDR1 MNHNS, CDR2 SASEGT. The CDR3 loop reads CASGDFEQYV. The CDR3 coding sequence is TGTGCCAGTGGGGACTTCGAGCAGTACGTC.

The rearrangement links TRBV18 to TRBJ2-1; TRBD1 matches at 8 bases. This CDR3 contains 16 residues. Losses at the gene ends were 3 bases for V and 2 bases for J; bases not matched to a gene: 6. CDR1 and CDR2 from the germline V gene are KGHSH and LQKENI. DNA for the CDR3: TGTGCCAGCTCACCGAGCCAGGGGGCCACCTACAATGAGCAGTTCTTC. Protein sequence: CASSPSQGATYNEQFF.

This clone showed up just a few times. The rearrangement uses TRBV19 and TRBJ1-5, with D unclear. Trimming removed 1 base from V and 3 bases from J, with 13 bases in between. The CDR3 length is 16 residues. CDR1 is LNHDA, CDR2 SQIVND, per germline (reference sequence). CDR3 nucleotides: TGTGCCAGTAGTATAGGGGAGGGCAGATTCAATCAGCCCCAGCATTTT. This gives the protein CASSIGEGRFNQPQHF.

The chain links TRBV2 to TRBJ2-2; D is perhaps TRBD1 (6 bases). The germline V gene encodes CDR1 SNHLY and CDR2 FYNNEI. This CDR3 has 13 amino acids. The ends were cut back, 9 bases at V and 4 bases at J, with 12 bases in the middle. CDR3 nucleotide sequence: TGTGCCAGTACAGGGACCCGCACCGGGGAGCTGTTTTTT. It translates to CASTGTRTGELFF.